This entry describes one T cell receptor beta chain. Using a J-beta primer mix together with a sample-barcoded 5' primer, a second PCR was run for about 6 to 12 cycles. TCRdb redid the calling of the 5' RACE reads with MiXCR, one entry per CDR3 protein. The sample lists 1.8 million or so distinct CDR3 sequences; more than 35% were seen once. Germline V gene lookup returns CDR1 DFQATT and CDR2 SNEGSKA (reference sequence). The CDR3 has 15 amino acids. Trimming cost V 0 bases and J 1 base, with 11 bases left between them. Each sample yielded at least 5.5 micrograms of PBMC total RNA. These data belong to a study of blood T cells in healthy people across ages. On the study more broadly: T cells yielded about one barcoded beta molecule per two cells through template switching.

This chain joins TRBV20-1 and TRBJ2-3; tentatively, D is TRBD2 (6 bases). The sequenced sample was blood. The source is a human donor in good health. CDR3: CSARDYERGTDTQYF. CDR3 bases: TGCAGTGCTAGAGATTATGAGCGGGGCACAGATACGCAGTATTTT.